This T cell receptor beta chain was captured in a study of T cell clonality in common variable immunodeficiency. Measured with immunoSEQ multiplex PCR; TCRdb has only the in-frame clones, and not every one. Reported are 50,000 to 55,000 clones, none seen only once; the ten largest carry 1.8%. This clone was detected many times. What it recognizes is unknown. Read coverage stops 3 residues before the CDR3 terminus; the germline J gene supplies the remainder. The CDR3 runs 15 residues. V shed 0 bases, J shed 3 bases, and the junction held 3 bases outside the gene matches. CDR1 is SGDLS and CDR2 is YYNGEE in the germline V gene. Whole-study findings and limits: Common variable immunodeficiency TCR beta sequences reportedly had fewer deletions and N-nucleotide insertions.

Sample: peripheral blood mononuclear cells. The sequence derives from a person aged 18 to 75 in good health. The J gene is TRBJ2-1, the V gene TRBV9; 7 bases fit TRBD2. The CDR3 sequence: CASSVDSGLYNEQFF. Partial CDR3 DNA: TGTGCCAGCAGCGTAGATAGCGGGCTCTACAATGAG.